These T cell receptor beta chains were read from a single sample in a study of cytomegalovirus exposure and HLA in healthy donors. Generated by immunoSEQ multiplex PCR, the TCRdb table keeps only in-frame clones and is missing some. Of more than 90,000 clones in the sample, about 76% were seen once. The sample was PBMCs. The receptor set was obtained from a man aged 40-50 years in good health and CMV-seropositive. CDR3s include the opening cysteine and the closing phenylalanine or tryptophan. The D gene is left open where the match is weak. A row's size may be missing; if present it is once, few, many or a size class.

TRBV11-2	TRBJ2-7	-	-	CASSINRVEQYF	TGTGCCAGCAGTATAAACAGGGTCGAGCAGTACTTC
TRBV9	TRBJ2-7	-	TRBD2	CASSTRGSGGYEQYF	TGTGCCAGCAGCACCCGGGGTAGCGGGGGATACGAGCAGTACTTC
TRBV19	TRBJ1-5	few	-	CAGAPQGNQPQHF	TGTGCCGGAGCACCACAGGGTAATCAGCCCCAGCATTTT
TRBV28	TRBJ2-5	few	TRBD1	CASTPGGTGRETQYF	TGTGCCAGCACCCCTGGAGGGACAGGGCGAGAGACCCAGTACTTC
TRBV28	TRBJ2-2	-	TRBD1	CASRPTGRELFF	TGTGCCAGCAGGCCGACAGGGAGGGAGCTGTTTTTT
TRBV4-3	TRBJ1-5	-	-	CASSQDYSGDKAQPQHF	TGCGCCAGCAGCCAAGATTATAGTGGGGACAAAGCTCAGCCCCAGCATTTT
TRBV7-9	TRBJ1-1	-	-	CSSRVDAGEAFF	TGTTCCAGCAGGGTGGACGCGGGAGAAGCTTTCTTT
TRBV5-1	TRBJ1-4	-	TRBD1	CASSLQGAVANEKLFF	TGCGCCAGCAGCTTACAGGGGGCGGTCGCTAATGAAAAACTGTTTTTT
TRBV10-1	TRBJ1-4	-	-	CASSSDEKLFF	TGCGCCAGCAGTAGCGATGAAAAACTGTTTTTT
TRBV7-6	TRBJ1-3	-	TRBD1	CASSLNRDRVYGNTIYF	TGTGCCAGCAGCTTAAATCGGGACAGGGTATATGGAAACACCATATATTTT
TRBV28	TRBJ2-1	once	-	CASSLQPVSYNEQFF	TGTGCCAGCAGTTTACAACCGGTCTCCTACAATGAGCAGTTCTTC
TRBV28	TRBJ2-7	-	TRBD2	CASSSGGYEQYF	TGTGCCAGCAGTTCGGGGGGGTACGAGCAGTACTTC
TRBV2	TRBJ2-3	-	-	CASGEFTDTQYF	TGTGCCAGCGGGGAGTTCACAGATACGCAGTATTTT
TRBV5-6	TRBJ1-2	-	TRBD1	CASSLEGTGGGYTF	TGTGCCAGCAGCTTGGAGGGGACAGGAGGTGGCTACACCTTC
TRBV15	TRBJ1-1	-	-	CATSRYPGVANTEAFF	TGTGCCACCAGCAGATACCCGGGAGTAGCGAACACTGAAGCTTTCTTT
TRBV5-4	TRBJ1-1	-	-	CASSFDKNTEAFF	TGTGCCAGCAGCTTCGACAAGAACACTGAAGCTTTCTTT
TRBV2	TRBJ1-5	-	-	CASSEWEEQPQHF	TGTGCCAGCAGTGAATGGGAGGAACAGCCCCAGCATTTT
TRBV9	TRBJ2-7	-	TRBD2	CASSVAGSGGLYEQYF	TGTGCCAGCAGCGTAGCAGGGAGCGGGGGGCTCTACGAGCAGTACTTC
TRBV7-3	TRBJ2-1	-	TRBD2	CASSKQAGGLNEQFF	TGTGCCAGCAGCAAACAAGCGGGGGGTCTTAATGAGCAGTTCTTC
TRBV9	TRBJ2-3	-	-	CASSVAGDTQYF	TGTGCCAGCAGCGTAGCGGGAGATACGCAGTATTTT
TRBV29-1	TRBJ2-2	-	-	CSGAGTGELFF	TGCAGCGGGGCCGGCACCGGGGAGCTGTTTTTT
TRBV4-1	TRBJ1-2	-	-	CASSQETGRYGYTF	TGCGCCAGCAGCCAAGAAACAGGGCGCTATGGCTACACCTTC
TRBV5-4	TRBJ1-4	-	TRBD1	CASSSGTEGEKLFF	TGTGCCAGCAGCTCCGGGACAGAGGGAGAAAAACTGTTTTTT
TRBV4-1	TRBJ2-3	-	-	CASSQDGGSYLKGDTQYF	TGCGCCAGCAGCCAAGATGGGGGGAGCTACCTCAAGGGGGATACGCAGTATTTT
TRBV7-9	TRBJ2-7	few	-	CASSFGTGSYEQYF	TGTGCCAGCAGCTTTGGGACTGGGTCCTACGAGCAGTACTTC
TRBV27	TRBJ1-1	-	TRBD1	CASSAPGQGATEAFF	TGTGCCAGCAGTGCTCCCGGACAGGGGGCGACTGAAGCTTTCTTT
TRBV18	TRBJ2-7	-	TRBD2	CASSPGLADSYEQYF	TGTGCCAGCTCGCCGGGACTAGCCGATTCCTACGAGCAGTACTTC
TRBV18	TRBJ1-1	-	-	CASSPPYLSFQNTEAFF	TGTGCCAGCTCACCACCTTATTTGAGTTTTCAGAACACTGAAGCTTTCTTT
TRBV6-5	TRBJ1-2	-	TRBD1	CASSPLQGVEGYTF	TGTGCCAGCAGTCCCCTACAGGGGGTGGAAGGCTACACCTTC
TRBV15	TRBJ2-6	-	-	CATSRPGDSGANVLTF	TGTGCCACCAGCAGGCCAGGGGACTCTGGGGCCAACGTCCTGACTTTC
TRBV15	TRBJ2-3	-	-	CATSRLWEAGDTQYF	TGTGCCACCAGCAGACTCTGGGAGGCGGGGGATACGCAGTATTTT
TRBV27	TRBJ2-7	-	TRBD2	CASSFNGLAGAYEQYF	TGTGCCAGCAGTTTCAACGGACTAGCGGGGGCCTACGAGCAGTACTTC
TRBV5-4	TRBJ2-2	-	-	CASSLGGEITGELFF	TGTGCCAGCAGCTTGGGTGGGGAGATAACCGGGGAGCTGTTTTTT
TRBV4-1	TRBJ1-5	few	-	CASSQGSYREGSNQPQHF	TGCGCCAGCAGCCAAGGATCGTACAGGGAGGGGAGCAATCAGCCCCAGCATTTT
TRBV7-9	TRBJ1-1	-	-	CASSLQGGVTEAFF	TGTGCCAGCAGCTTACAGGGTGGGGTCACTGAAGCTTTCTTT
TRBV6-1	TRBJ2-3	-	-	CASSEAMGGGDTQYF	TGTGCCAGCAGTGAAGCTATGGGGGGTGGAGATACGCAGTATTTT
TRBV19	TRBJ2-7	-	TRBD2	CASSGTAGGIYEQYF	TGTGCCAGTAGTGGTACAGCGGGGGGAATCTACGAGCAGTACTTC
TRBV6-5	TRBJ1-5	-	-	CASSPGPVSNQPQHF	TGTGCCAGCAGCCCCGGTCCGGTCAGCAATCAGCCCCAGCATTTT
TRBV14	TRBJ2-3	-	-	CASSQDLSGSDTQYF	TGTGCCAGCAGCCAAGATCTGAGCGGGTCAGATACGCAGTATTTT
TRBV28	TRBJ2-2	once	TRBD2	CASSGGGLAGAVGELFF	TGTGCCAGCAGTGGCGGTGGACTAGCGGGAGCGGTCGGGGAGCTGTTTTTT
TRBV7-8	TRBJ2-1	-	TRBD2	CASSTLAGIYNEQFF	TGTGCCAGCAGCACTCTAGCGGGGATCTACAATGAGCAGTTCTTC
TRBV19	TRBJ2-7	-	-	CASSIGGGPYEQYF	TGTGCCAGTAGTATTGGGGGGGGGCCCTACGAGCAGTACTTC
TRBV5-1	TRBJ2-4	-	-	CASSFGGGLQNIQYF	TGCGCCAGCAGCTTCGGGGGAGGTCTGCAAAACATTCAGTACTTC
TRBV9	TRBJ1-1	-	TRBD1	CASKLQGASDTEAFF	TGTGCCAGCAAGTTACAGGGGGCATCGGACACTGAAGCTTTCTTT
TRBV11-2	TRBJ2-1	-	TRBD2	CASSHPAGGYNEQFF	TGTGCCAGCAGCCACCCCGCGGGGGGCTACAATGAGCAGTTCTTC
TRBV29-1	TRBJ2-5	-	TRBD2	CSVGLAGGRETQYF	TGCAGCGTTGGGCTAGCGGGGGGGCGAGAGACCCAGTACTTC
TRBV9	TRBJ2-1	-	-	CASSLNLRGGGHNEQFF	TGTGCCAGCAGCCTAAATTTACGGGGCGGGGGCCACAATGAGCAGTTCTTC
TRBV11-3	TRBJ2-3	-	-	CASSLGPGPSTDTQYF	TGTGCCAGCAGCTTGGGGCCCGGACCAAGCACAGATACGCAGTATTTT
TRBV2	TRBJ2-4	-	-	CASKVAETLGWVKNIQYF	TGTGCCAGCAAGGTAGCGGAGACCCTTGGGTGGGTTAAAAACATTCAGTACTTC
TRBV9	TRBJ2-3	-	TRBD2	CASSDGLAGTTDTQYF	TGTGCCAGCAGCGACGGACTAGCGGGGACGACAGATACGCAGTATTTT
TRBV2	TRBJ2-2	-	TRBD1	CASSGGQGNTGELFF	TGTGCCAGCAGTGGGGGACAGGGAAACACCGGGGAGCTGTTTTTT
TRBV28	TRBJ2-4	-	TRBD2	CASRLSGIAKNIQYF	TGTGCCAGCAGGCTTAGCGGGATAGCCAAAAACATTCAGTACTTC
TRBV29-1	TRBJ2-3	-	TRBD2	CSVGASGRRGGTDTQYF	TGCAGCGTCGGGGCTAGCGGGAGGCGAGGGGGCACAGATACGCAGTATTTT